Shown below are 7 T cell receptor beta chains from a single sample sequenced in a study of a mutant IDH1 vaccine in newly diagnosed glioma. Time point reported: week 11, during vaccination. Each dose delivered 300 ug of mutant IDH1 20-mer peptide subcutaneously with imiquimod. No cognate antigen is known for these TCRs. Profiling relied on immunoSEQ multiplex PCR, and the TCRdb table lists in-frame clones only, not all of them. The sample holds roughly 120,000 clones, over 75% seen once. The sequenced sample was PBMCs, obtained from a glioma patient whose treatment included an IDH1 peptide vaccine. These TCRs come from a man in his forties or fifties with glioma.

The J gene is TRBJ2-5, the V gene TRBV6-5; no reliable D call. The V gene's germline CDR1 is MNHEY and CDR2 SVGAGI. V was cut by 2 bases and J by 2 bases, with 12 bases left in between. The CDR3 sequence is 15 residues long. The CDR3 region has the DNA TGTGCCAGCAGTTACCGAGTTGGGCAGCAAGAGACCCAGTACTTC. Translating it yields CASSYRVGQQETQYF.

The chain uses TRBV5-1 and TRBJ2-2; D assignment may be TRBD1 or TRBD2 (7 bases each). Trimming took off 9 bases at V and 7 bases at J, with 22 bases between the two ends. This CDR3 has 15 residues. Germline V lookup: CDR1 SGHRS, CDR2 YFSETQ. CDR3 bases: TGCGCCACCTCATCGCAGGGGGGGCGCGTCGGGGAGCTGTTTTTT. It encodes CATSSQGGRVGELFF.

The V call is TRBV7-6, the J call TRBJ2-7; 7 nucleotides align to TRBD2. The CDR3 extends over 13 amino acids. The ends lost 3 bases at V and 6 bases at J; junction bases unmatched: 5. Germline lookup yields CDR1 SGHVS and CDR2 FNYEAQ. This CDR3 reads CASSLSIAGEQYF. In nucleotides, the CDR3 is TGTGCCAGCAGCTTGTCAATAGCGGGCGAGCAGTACTTC.

The chain has TRBV2 and TRBJ2-7; 8 positions match TRBD1. The CDR3 sequence is 13 residues long. V lost 11 bases, J lost 2 bases, and 8 bases stayed unmatched. CDR1 and CDR2 from the germline V gene are SNHLY and FYNNEI. Written as DNA, the CDR3 is TGTGCCGTCACGGACAGGGTACCCTACGAGCAGTACTTC. It yields the protein CAVTDRVPYEQYF. Using reference TRBV2 and TRBJ2-7 for the parts outside the CDR3, the full variable domain is EPEVTQTPSHQVTQMGQEVILRCVPISNHLYFYWYRQILGQKVEFLVSFYNNEISEKSEIFDDQFSVERPDGSNFTLKIRSTKLEDSAMYFCAVTDRVPYEQYFGPGTRLTVT.

The chain combines TRBV7-2 with TRBJ2-7; D is uncertain. V was cut by 1 base and J by 3 bases, with 7 bases left in between. Germline V gives CDR1 SGHTA, CDR2 FQGNSA. CDR3 size: 13 residues. CDR3 in amino acids: CASSLVVGYEQYF. The CDR3 coding sequence is TGTGCCAGCAGCTTAGTAGTCGGCTACGAGCAGTACTTC.

The chain uses TRBV19 and TRBJ2-1; 9 bases fit TRBD2. Germline trimming cut 5 bases from V and 3 bases from J; bases unmatched to any gene: 11. This CDR3 is 17 amino acids long. Germline assignment: CDR1 LNHDA and CDR2 SQIVND (reference sequence). This CDR3 is CASSPTGSGRFYNEQFF. CDR3 nucleotides: TGTGCCAGTAGTCCCACGGGGAGCGGGAGGTTCTACAATGAGCAGTTCTTC. The entire variable domain, with the rest obtained from reference TRBV19 and TRBJ2-1, is as follows: DGGITQSPKYLFRKEGQNVTLSCEQNLNHDAMYWYRQDPGQGLRLIYYSQIVNDFQKGDIAEGYSVSREKKESFPLTVTSAQKNPTAFYLCASSPTGSGRFYNEQFFGPGTRLTVL.

The rearrangement joins TRBV15 to TRBJ2-4; 8 bases agree with TRBD2. The V and J ends lost 4 bases and 4 bases, in that order; junction bases with no gene match: 15. The germline gives CDR1 LNHNV, CDR2 YYDKDF (reference sequence). This CDR3 has 18 residues. In DNA form, the CDR3 reads TGTGCCACCAGCACCACAACGGGGGGGAATGTTGGGAAAAACATTCAGTACTTC. This gives the protein CATSTTTGGNVGKNIQYF. Full variable domain (remainder filled in from reference TRBV15 and TRBJ2-4): DAMVIQNPRYQVTQFGKPVTLSCSQTLNHNVMYWYQQKSSQAPKLLFHYYDKDFNNEADTPDNFQSRRPNTSFCFLDIRSPGLGDTAMYLCATSTTTGGNVGKNIQYFGAGTRLSVL.